These T cell receptor beta chains were read from a single sample in a study of T cell repertoires in cytomegalovirus infection. These receptors' targets are unknown. TCRdb analysed the reads with MiXCR anew, one entry per CDR3 protein. The sample gives some 150,000 distinct CDR3 sequences, 25% to 35% of which show up once; roughly 50% is in the top ten. The specimen was CD8+ T cells from cultured PBMCs, collected from culture after CMV antigen stimulation. Source of these receptors: a human donor in good health (CMV status not recorded). Some clones in this sample may be carry-over from other donors' samples. The CDR3 runs from the conserved cysteine through the conserved F or W. Each record gives: V gene, clone size, D gene, J gene, CDR3 DNA, CDR3 protein. D genes are given only for firm matches. Clone size, where shown, is once, few, many, or a class for clones that have expanded.

TRBV6-6	NA	NA	TRBJ2-1	TGTGCCAGCAGTTACTCGACTAGTCTGGCCTACAATGAGCAGTTCTTC	CASSYSTSLAYNEQFF
TRBV7-8	few	TRBD1	TRBJ2-2	TGTGCCAGCAGCGACAGGGTGTTCGGCGGGGAGCTGTTTTTT	CASSDRVFGGELFF
TRBV28	NA	NA	TRBJ1-1	TGTGCCAGCAGCTTGAGTTGGAACACTGAAGCTTTCTTT	CASSLSWNTEAFF
TRBV6-1	NA	NA	TRBJ2-7	TGTGCCAGCCCCAGGAGGGCCGGGACAGAGAACTCCTACGAGCAGTACTTC	CASPRRAGTENSYEQYF
TRBV7-9	few	NA	TRBJ2-1	TGTGCCAGCAGCTTAGTGGCGGGGTTCAATGAGCAGTTCTTC	CASSLVAGFNEQFF
TRBV11-2	few	NA	TRBJ1-2	TGTGCCAGCAGCCCCCCGGGTCGGAACGGTGGCTACACCTTC	CASSPPGRNGGYTF
TRBV12-3/TRBV12-4	NA	TRBD1	TRBJ1-1	TGTGCCAGCATCCCAGGGGGGCTGGGCACTGAAGCTTTCTTT	CASIPGGLGTEAFF
TRBV2	many	TRBD2	TRBJ2-5	TGTGCCAGCAGCCCGGGACTAGAAGAGACCCAGTACTTC	CASSPGLEETQYF
TRBV7-2	NA	NA	TRBJ2-1	TGTGCCAGCAGCTCGACTCGGGACTACAATGAGCAGTTCTTC	CASSSTRDYNEQFF
TRBV2	few	NA	TRBJ2-3	TGTGCCAGCAGTGTATTTATTACAGATACGCAGTATTTT	CASSVFITDTQYF
TRBV6-1	NA	NA	TRBJ2-7	TGTGCCAGCAGTGAAGCAGGTTACTCCTACGAGCAGTACTTC	CASSEAGYSYEQYF
TRBV5-4	NA	NA	TRBJ1-1	TGTGCCAGCAGCTTACGTCAAACCCTTGAAGCTTTCTTT	CASSLRQTLEAFF
TRBV18	NA	NA	TRBJ2-7	TGTGCCAGCTCACCACTGGATTTCTCCTACGAGCAGTACTTC	CASSPLDFSYEQYF
TRBV28	NA	NA	TRBJ2-7	TGTGCCAGCAGCTCCCCCAGGGACATATCCTACGAGCAGTACTTC	CASSSPRDISYEQYF
TRBV2	many	NA	TRBJ1-6	TGTGCCAGCAGTAAAACAGGGAATCCTAATTCACCCCTCCACTTT	CASSKTGNPNSPLHF
TRBV28	NA	NA	TRBJ1-6	TGTGCCAGCAGTTTAACGAGAATAAATTCACCCCTCCACTTT	CASSLTRINSPLHF
TRBV27	few	NA	TRBJ1-1	TGTGCCAGCAGTTTATTGGGTTGGAGCACTGAAGCTTTCTTT	CASSLLGWSTEAFF
TRBV6-6	NA	NA	TRBJ2-7	TGTGCCAGCACCGTGGACCGCAACGAGCAGTACTTC	CASTVDRNEQYF
TRBV7-9	many	TRBD1	TRBJ1-3	TGTGCCAGCAGCTTAGCCTGGGACAGGGGATACTCTGGAAACACCATATATTTT	CASSLAWDRGYSGNTIYF
TRBV5-4	few	TRBD2	TRBJ2-5	TGTGCCAGCAGCCCATCCTGGGGTAGCGGGCAAGAGACCCAGTACTTC	CASSPSWGSGQETQYF
TRBV11-1	NA	TRBD2	TRBJ2-3	TGTGCCAGCACCCTCTCCGGGACTAGCTCGGCAGATACGCAGTATTTT	CASTLSGTSSADTQYF
TRBV19	many	NA	TRBJ1-1	TGTGCCAGTAGTCCTCGTCGACAGTTGAACACTGAAGCTTTCTTT	CASSPRRQLNTEAFF
TRBV19	few	NA	TRBJ2-3	TGTGCCAGTAGCTCACACTCCACAGATACGCAGTATTTT	CASSSHSTDTQYF
TRBV12-3/TRBV12-4	NA	NA	TRBJ2-1	TGTGCCAGCAGTTTATTGTGGGGAAGGGGGAATGAGCAGTTCTTC	CASSLLWGRGNEQFF
TRBV12-3/TRBV12-4	few	NA	TRBJ2-2	TGTGCCAGCCTTGGGGGAGGGGGCACCGGGGAGCTGTTTTTT	CASLGGGGTGELFF
TRBV7-2	few	NA	TRBJ1-1	TGTGCCAGCAGCTCTACAGGGCTTGGGACTGAAGCTTTCTTT	CASSSTGLGTEAFF
TRBV4-2	NA	NA	TRBJ1-2	TGTGCCAGCAGCCAGTCAGGTGGGAGCTACACCTTC	CASSQSGGSYTF
TRBV29-1	NA	NA	TRBJ1-1	TGCAGCGTTGATACGGGCCTGAACACTGAAGCTTTCTTT	CSVDTGLNTEAFF
TRBV27	few	NA	TRBJ2-2	TGTGCCAGCAGTTTGTTTGGCGGGGCCTTGGGGACCGGGGAGCTGTTTTTT	CASSLFGGALGTGELFF
TRBV12-3/TRBV12-4	few	TRBD1	TRBJ1-2	TGTGCCAGCAGTCCGCAGACAGGGTTAGCTAACTATGGCTACACCTTC	CASSPQTGLANYGYTF
TRBV4-1	NA	NA	TRBJ1-4	TGCGCCAGCAGCCTCCCACGAGGGAATGAAAAACTGTTTTTT	CASSLPRGNEKLFF
TRBV12-3/TRBV12-4	NA	NA	TRBJ2-1	TGTGCCAGCACCCCCCACAGCTACAATGAGCAGTTCTTC	CASTPHSYNEQFF
TRBV5-4	NA	NA	TRBJ2-1	TGTGCCAGCAGCCACAAGGACAGTGCGGATAATGAGCAGTTCTTC	CASSHKDSADNEQFF
TRBV15	few	NA	TRBJ2-7	TGTGCCACCAGCACGTCGACCCGTGGAAGAAAAGACGAGCAGTACTTC	CATSTSTRGRKDEQYF
TRBV10-3	NA	TRBD2	TRBJ2-3	TGTGCCACCTGGACTAGCGGGAGCACAGATACGCAGTATTTT	CATWTSGSTDTQYF
TRBV7-2	many	NA	TRBJ2-7	TGTGCCAGCAGCTATGGTGTATGGTACGAGCAGTACTTC	CASSYGVWYEQYF
TRBV5-8	NA	TRBD1	TRBJ1-1	TGTGCCAGCAGCCCCAGGGACAGGGTGGCCACTGAAGCTTTCTTT	CASSPRDRVATEAFF
TRBV7-4	once	NA	TRBJ2-1	TGTGCCAGCAGCGTACCGGGACTCGAGCAGTTCTTC	CASSVPGLEQFF
TRBV7-9	few	TRBD2	TRBJ2-2	TGTGCCAGCAGCGGAGGGGTGCTAGCGGGGGAAAACACCGGGGAGCTGTTTTTT	CASSGGVLAGENTGELFF
TRBV5-4	few	NA	TRBJ2-7	TGTGCCAGCAGCCGAGACATTAGCGAGCAGTACTTC	CASSRDISEQYF
TRBV7-8	NA	NA	TRBJ1-6	TGTGCCAGCAGCCCGCAAGCGTTGGATAATTCACCCCTCCACTTT	CASSPQALDNSPLHF
TRBV15	NA	TRBD2	TRBJ2-1	TGTGCCACCAGCAAAGAGCGGGGCTACAATGAGCAGTTCTTC	CATSKERGYNEQFF
TRBV6-8	NA	NA	TRBJ2-1	TGTGCCAGCAGTTACACAGGTAGCAATGAGCAGTTCTTC	CASSYTGSNEQFF
TRBV6-6	few	NA	TRBJ1-2	TGTGCCAGCAGTTACAGAACAGGACTCACAGCTAACTATGGCTACACCTTC	CASSYRTGLTANYGYTF
TRBV6-1	NA	TRBD2	TRBJ2-2	TGTGCCAGCAGCCACGCTACTAGCGGAACCGGGGAGCTGTTTTTT	CASSHATSGTGELFF
TRBV27	many	NA	TRBJ2-2	TGTGCCAGCAGTTTAATCGGTGGCACCGGGGAGCTGTTTTTT	CASSLIGGTGELFF
TRBV10-3	NA	TRBD1	TRBJ2-6	TGTGCCATCAGTGATAGCCGGGACAGAGGCTCCACTGGGGCCAACGTCCTGACTTTC	CAISDSRDRGSTGANVLTF
TRBV7-6	once	TRBD2	TRBJ2-1	TGTGCCAGCAGCCGCGCCCTAGCGGGGGGGGGGAGTGAGCAGTTCTTC	CASSRALAGGGSEQFF
TRBV7-9	NA	NA	TRBJ1-1	TGTGCCAGCAGCTTAGGATGGATGAACACTGAAGCTTTCTTT	CASSLGWMNTEAFF
TRBV20-1	NA	NA	TRBJ1-1	TGCAGTGCTAGAGTAGGCGGGAAAGCTTTCTTT	CSARVGGKAFF
TRBV7-2	NA	NA	TRBJ2-1	TGTGCCAGCAGCTTACATTGGGACAATGAGCAGTTCTTC	CASSLHWDNEQFF
TRBV19	NA	TRBD2	TRBJ2-3	TGTGCCAGTAATACGGGACTAGCGTCCCCAGATACGCAGTATTTT	CASNTGLASPDTQYF
TRBV4-1	few	TRBD2	TRBJ2-2	TGCGCCAGCAGCCAGCCCGGACTAGCGGGGGGTGCCGGGGAGCTGTTTTTT	CASSQPGLAGGAGELFF